The rows below give T cell receptor beta chains drawn from one sample of a study of T-cell memory formation after mild COVID-19. TCRdb re-called the 5' RACE reads with MiXCR, one entry per CDR3 protein. The sample includes 560,000 or so distinct CDR3 sequences, 15% to 20% of them seen just once. Sequencing was done on a sample of PBMCs or a T cell subset sorted from them (not recorded which). The receptor source for this set is an adult woman who had mild COVID-19 (a few samples of this study predate the infection). Cell type and time point are not known. Both conserved end residues are part of each CDR3. A D gene is named only where the DNA matches it firmly. Size is omitted from some rows. Given values are once, few, many or a class for expanded clones.

size: few
J: TRBJ1-1
V: TRBV25-1
D: -
DNA: TGTGCCAGCAGTGAATACGAGAGCACTGAAGCTTTCTTT
CDR3: CASSEYESTEAFF

size: -
J: TRBJ1-1
V: TRBV30
D: TRBD1
DNA: TGTGCCTGGAGTGCCGGGACAGGGTCGAAAGCTTTCTTT
CDR3: CAWSAGTGSKAFF

size: -
J: TRBJ1-5
V: TRBV6-1
D: TRBD1
DNA: TGTGCCAGCAGTAGACAGGGGGGAAGCAATCAGCCCCAGCATTTT
CDR3: CASSRQGGSNQPQHF

size: -
J: TRBJ2-1
V: TRBV20-1
D: TRBD2
DNA: TGCAGTGCTAGAGAGTCCTGGACTAGCTTCGATGAGCAGTTCTTC
CDR3: CSARESWTSFDEQFF

size: many
J: TRBJ2-3
V: TRBV24-1
D: -
DNA: TGTGCCACCAGTGATTTGCCAGGGCGGACAGATACGCAGTATTTT
CDR3: CATSDLPGRTDTQYF

size: few
J: TRBJ2-3
V: TRBV24-1
D: -
DNA: TGTGCCACCAGTGATGCTAGCACAGATACGCAGTATTTT
CDR3: CATSDASTDTQYF

size: few
J: TRBJ2-5
V: TRBV4-2
D: -
DNA: TGTGCCAGCAGCCAACCCCAAGAGACCCAGTACTTC
CDR3: CASSQPQETQYF

size: -
J: TRBJ1-6
V: TRBV3-1
D: TRBD1
DNA: TGTGCCAGCAGCCCGACAGGGACGGGAGAGTATAATTCACCCCTCCACTTT
CDR3: CASSPTGTGEYNSPLHF

size: -
J: TRBJ2-5
V: TRBV20-1
D: -
DNA: TGCAGTGCACAGACCCCCCAACGGGAGACCCAGTACTTC
CDR3: CSAQTPQRETQYF

size: few
J: TRBJ1-6
V: TRBV2
D: -
DNA: TGTGCCAGCACAGCCCAGGGGCATTCACCCCTCCACTTT
CDR3: CASTAQGHSPLHF